The present TCR beta chain was sequenced within a study of human T cells and chemical hapten exposure. Study findings and constraints: Unchanged with DPC sensitization were TCRs above 1 in 1000 frequency.

Time point of the sample: patch test 2, 6 weeks after DPC sensitization. Described treatment: therapeutic diphenylcyclopropenone sensitization with weekly scalp DPC. MiXCR, applied by TCRdb to the RACE reads, yields one record per CDR3 protein. This sample has some 70,000 distinct CDR3 sequences, with around a tenth found just once. In regard to this clonotype: Its antigen is currently unknown.

CDR1 SGHAT and CDR2 FQNNGV come from the germline V gene. V lost 0 bases to trimming and J lost 5 bases, with 17 bases between them. This CDR3 comprises 17 residues. This chain links TRBV11-2 with TRBJ2-1; possibly TRBD1 or TRBD2 for D (5 bases each). The sequencing here drew on whole blood, taken in connection with sensitization to the hapten diphenylcyclopropenone (DPC). This TCR was recovered from a woman between 45 and 60 years old with alopecia areata. Some clones in this sample may be carry-over from other donors' samples. In DNA form, the CDR3 reads TGTGCCAGCAGCTTAGATCAGGGCAGGAGGTCGCACAATGAGCAGTTCTTC. Protein product: CASSLDQGRRSHNEQFF.